A single sample gave rise to the 10 T cell receptor beta chains below, sequenced in a study of blood T cell repertoires in COVID-19. The table came from immunoSEQ multiplex PCR; TCRdb's copy has only in-frame clones and leaves some out. The repertoire includes 55,000 to 75,000 clones, 70% to 90% of them detected once, and 7.4% sits in the top ten. The sequenced material came from peripheral blood. All receptors derive from a human donor with active COVID-19. The donor label of this sample is uncertain.

This clone appeared once. The rearrangement uses TRBV5-1 and TRBJ2-2, with D perhaps TRBD1 (6 bases). This CDR3 spans 16 amino acids. Germline assignment: CDR1 SGHRS and CDR2 YFSETQ. V lost 3 bases to trimming and J lost 0 bases, with 12 bases between them. DNA of the CDR3: TGCGCCAGCAGCTCTGGACAGCGAGCGAACACCGGGGAGCTGTTTTTT. Its translation: CASSSGQRANTGELFF. Full variable domain (remainder filled in from reference TRBV5-1 and TRBJ2-2): KAGVTQTPRYLIKTRGQQVTLSCSPISGHRSVSWYQQTPGQGLQFLFEYFSETQRNKGNFPGRFSGRQFSNSRSEMNVSTLELGDSALYLCASSSGQRANTGELFFGEGSRLTVL.

The gene calls are TRBV2 and TRBJ2-7; D is unresolved. The CDR3 has 13 amino acids. Germline V gives CDR1 SNHLY, CDR2 FYNNEI. V was pared by 2 bases and J by 0 bases, with 5 bases between. The CDR3 sequence is CASSEPISYEQYF. The CDR3 bases are TGTGCCAGCAGTGAACCTATCTCCTACGAGCAGTACTTC.

This chain uses TRBV9 with TRBJ2-5; 7 nucleotides agree with TRBD1. With 3 bases clipped from V and 1 base from J, the junction kept 9 bases outside the gene matches. CDR3 length equals 16 residues. The germline gives CDR1 SGDLS, CDR2 YYNGEE. The CDR3 reads CASSEQTGLGQETQYF. The CDR3 bases are TGTGCCAGCAGCGAGCAGACAGGGTTGGGCCAAGAGACCCAGTACTTC.

J is TRBJ2-1 and V is TRBV21-1; the table's D gene call, TRBD1, was not cross checked with the DNA. TRBV21-1 is a pseudogene locus. The CDR3 totals 14 residues. The CDR3 loop reads CASPAKGEYNEQFF. The CDR3 DNA follows: TGTGCCAGCCCAGCAAAGGGGGAGTACAATGAGCAGTTCTTC.

V is TRBV7-2 and J is TRBJ1-1, with D tentatively TRBD1 (6 bases). The V end lost 5 bases, the J end lost 1 base, and 23 bases lay between the germline ends. CDR1 SGHTA and CDR2 FQGNSA come from the germline V gene. The CDR3 length is 18 residues. This chain's CDR3 is CASSVLRGISVRNTEAFF. Written as DNA, the CDR3 is TGTGCCAGCAGCGTGCTCAGGGGTATATCGGTTCGGAACACTGAAGCTTTCTTT.

The CDR3 reads CASSRRGGSFYEQYF. The CDR3 nucleotides read TGTGCCAGCTCCCGAAGGGGGGGTTCTTTCTACGAGCAGTACTTC. The gene calls are TRBV27 and TRBJ2-7; possible D gene TRBD2, 7 bases. V lost 8 bases to trimming and J lost 3 bases, with 20 bases between them. Germline CDR1 reads MNHEY; CDR2 reads SMNVEV (reference sequence). The CDR3 contains 15 residues.

V is TRBV7-3 and J is TRBJ2-7; 7 bases agree with TRBD2. The ends lost 5 bases at V and 7 bases at J; junction bases unmatched: 11. CDR1 is SGHTA and CDR2 is FQGTGA in the germline V gene. This CDR3 has 14 residues. In DNA, the CDR3 is TGTGCCAGCAGCCCGGGGAGGGTGTCACGGGAGCAGTACTTC. Residues: CASSPGRVSREQYF.

This clone showed up just once. This chain connects TRBV7-2 to TRBJ2-5; tentatively, D is TRBD2 (7 bases). The CDR3 length is 14 residues. Deletions cut 5 bases from V and 5 bases from J, with 15 bases between. Per germline, CDR1 SGHTA and CDR2 FQGNSA. The CDR3 spells CASSAVGGRETQYF. The CDR3 nucleotides are TGTGCCAGCAGCGCCGTGGGGGGGCGGGAGACCCAGTACTTC.

The chain couples TRBV28 to TRBJ2-2, with 9 nucleotides matching TRBD1. Unmatched junction bases numbered 7, after V lost 6 bases and J lost 2 bases. CDR3 length: 16 amino acids. From germline, CDR1 is MDHEN and CDR2 SYDVKM. This chain's CDR3 is CASRLRTGVNTGELFF. CDR3 DNA sequence: TGTGCCAGCAGGCTCAGGACAGGGGTCAACACCGGGGAGCTGTTTTTT.

The CDR3 reads CASSHRTSGNTGELFF. The CDR3 region has the DNA TGTGCCAGCAGCCACAGGACTAGCGGGAACACCGGGGAGCTGTTTTTT. The chain combines TRBV7-8 with TRBJ2-2; 10 bases align to TRBD2. The CDR3 is made up of 16 amino acids. Germline CDR1 reads SGHVS; CDR2 reads FQNEAQ. The V gene end was trimmed by 5 bases and the J gene end by 1 base; junction bases not matched to a gene: 4. Variable domain in full (rest from reference TRBV7-8 and TRBJ2-2): GAGVSQSPRYKVAKRGQDVALRCDPISGHVSLFWYQQALGQGPEFLTYFQNEAQLDKSGLPSDRFFAERPEGSVSTLKIQRTQQEDSAVYLCASSHRTSGNTGELFFGEGSRLTVL.